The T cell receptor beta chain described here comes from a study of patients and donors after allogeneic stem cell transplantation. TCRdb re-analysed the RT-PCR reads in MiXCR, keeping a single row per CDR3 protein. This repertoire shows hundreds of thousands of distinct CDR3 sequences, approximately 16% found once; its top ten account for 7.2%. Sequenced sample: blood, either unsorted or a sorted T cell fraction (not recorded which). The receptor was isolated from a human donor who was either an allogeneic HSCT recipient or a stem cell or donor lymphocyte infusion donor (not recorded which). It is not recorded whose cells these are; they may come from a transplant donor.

The CDR3 protein is CSARAIGGSYNEQFF. CDR3 sequence (DNA): TGCAGTGCTAGAGCTATAGGGGGATCCTACAATGAGCAGTTCTTC. The rearrangement links TRBV20-1 to TRBJ2-1; D possibly corresponds to TRBD1 (6 bases). V lost 1 base and J 1 base, leaving 11 bases between the germline ends. Germline CDR1 DFQATT, CDR2 SNEGSKA (reference sequence). The CDR3 has 15 residues.